This is a list of T cell receptor beta chains from one sample in a study of Ad26.COV2.S vaccination and SARS-CoV-2 variants. The method was immunoSEQ multiplex PCR; TCRdb's version includes in-frame clones alone and lacks a portion of them. Among 510,000 or so clones listed, 70% to 90% were seen once. Material: peripheral blood, obtained in a trial of Ad26.COV2.S vaccine versus placebo. These receptors were taken from a person between 18 and 65 years old who received the Ad26.COV2.S COVID-19 vaccine or a placebo. The CDR3 runs from the conserved cysteine through the conserved F or W. Each record gives: J gene, clone size, D gene, V gene, CDR3 DNA, CDR3 protein. A D gene is named only where the DNA matches it firmly. Size is omitted from some rows. Given values are once, few, many or a class for expanded clones.

TRBJ1-3 | . | . | TRBV28 | TGTGCCAGCAGCCGTGACAGGCCTGGAAACACCATATATTTT | CASSRDRPGNTIYF
TRBJ2-1 | . | TRBD2 | TRBV7-9 | TGTGCCAGCAGGCCGCGGGACTATGGGACTACAGGTGGTGAGCAGTTCTTC | CASRPRDYGTTGGEQFF
TRBJ2-3 | . | TRBD1 | TRBV18 | TGTGCCAGCTCACGGGACAGGGGGCTGACAGATACGCAGTATTTT | CASSRDRGLTDTQYF
TRBJ2-5 | . | . | TRBV20-1 | TGCAGTGCTAGAGGGGGTAGAGCCCAGTACTTC | CSARGGRAQYF
TRBJ2-1 | . | TRBD2 | TRBV4-3 | TGCGCCAGCAGCCAAGGGACTAGCGGATACAATGAGCAGTTCTTC | CASSQGTSGYNEQFF
TRBJ2-5 | . | . | TRBV29-1 | TGCAGCGTCACAACCCCGACAGGGAGGGTAGAGACCCAGTACTTC | CSVTTPTGRVETQYF
TRBJ2-7 | . | . | TRBV7-3 | TGTGCCAGCAGCTTACGGGGGAACCCACCCTACGAGCAGTACTTC | CASSLRGNPPYEQYF
TRBJ2-5 | . | TRBD1 | TRBV5-1 | TGCGCCAGCAGGTTAGGGGGCGCGGGAGAGACCCAGTACTTC | CASRLGGAGETQYF
TRBJ2-1 | . | . | TRBV5-1 | TGCGCCAGCACAGCGGTGGCGGGCTCCTACAATGAGCAGTTCTTC | CASTAVAGSYNEQFF
TRBJ1-2 | . | TRBD1 | TRBV6-5 | TGTGCCAGCACCGAGGGGGCTCACTATGGCTACACCTTC | CASTEGAHYGYTF
TRBJ1-3 | few | TRBD1 | TRBV4-2 | TGTGCCAGCAGCCAAGAATGGGACAGGGGAGGAACTGGAAACACCATATATTTT | CASSQEWDRGGTGNTIYF
TRBJ2-3 | . | . | TRBV3-1/TRBV3-2 | TGTGCCAGCAGCCAAGTTAGGGGCGGGGATACGCAGTATTTT | CASSQVRGGDTQYF
TRBJ2-3 | . | . | TRBV6-1 | TGTGCCAGCAGTGACGCAGGGCCCACCACAGATACGCAGTATTTT | CASSDAGPTTDTQYF
TRBJ2-7 | . | . | TRBV11-3 | TGTGCCAGCAGTCGAGGGGAGGCGCCCTACGAGCAGTACTTC | CASSRGEAPYEQYF
TRBJ1-4 | . | . | TRBV7-9 | TGTGCCAGCAGCCCCTTAGCAGGGGTCGGTGAAAAACTGTTTTTT | CASSPLAGVGEKLFF
TRBJ2-7 | . | TRBD2 | TRBV6-1 | TGTGCCAGCAGTGAAAGGAAGGGACTAGCGGGTAATAACTACGAGCAGTACTTC | CASSERKGLAGNNYEQYF
TRBJ2-5 | . | . | TRBV19 | TGTGCCACCCAGGGTTCTGGGGGAGAGACCCAGTACTTC | CATQGSGGETQYF
TRBJ2-2 | . | . | TRBV11-2 | TGTGCCAGCAGCTTATCCGGCGAGAACACCGGGGAGCTGTTTTTT | CASSLSGENTGELFF
TRBJ1-5 | . | . | TRBV21-1 | TGTGCCAGCAGCAAAGGTCAGGGGAGCAATCAGCCCCAGCATTTT | CASSKGQGSNQPQHF
TRBJ2-7 | . | TRBD1 | TRBV5-1 | TGCGCCAGCAGCTTGATTCCGGGACAGCGGACCTACGAGCAGTACTTC | CASSLIPGQRTYEQYF
TRBJ2-3 | . | TRBD1 | TRBV6-2/TRBV6-3 | TGTGCCAGCAGTTACGTCCGGACAGGGACAGATACGCAGTATTTT | CASSYVRTGTDTQYF
TRBJ1-5 | . | . | TRBV19 | TGTGCCAGTAGTATAGTCCAGGGAGGGTGGCAGCCCCAGCATTTT | CASSIVQGGWQPQHF
TRBJ2-7 | . | . | TRBV30 | TGTGCCTGCTCGAGCGGAGGCTACGAGCAGTACTTC | CACSSGGYEQYF
TRBJ2-5 | . | . | TRBV19 | TGTGCCAGTAGTATCGGCGGGGGCGCAGAGACCCAGTACTTC | CASSIGGGAETQYF
TRBJ1-1 | . | . | TRBV7-9 | TGTGCCAGCAGCCCCCGGACCCGATCGATTACTGAAGCTTTCTTT | CASSPRTRSITEAFF
TRBJ2-2 | . | . | TRBV19 | TGTGCCAGTAGTATTCATCAGGGAAGCGGGCCCACCGGGGAGCTGTTTTTT | CASSIHQGSGPTGELFF
TRBJ1-2 | . | . | TRBV5-1 | TGCGCCAGCAGCTCGACACATTCTAACTATGGCTACACCTTC | CASSSTHSNYGYTF
TRBJ1-1 | . | TRBD1 | TRBV7-3 | TGTGCCAGCAGCTTAAAGGGGGCTTTGACAGAGACTGAAGCTTTCTTT | CASSLKGALTETEAFF
TRBJ1-6 | . | . | TRBV3-1/TRBV3-2 | TGTGCCAGCAAATTAAGGACAGAACATTCACCCCTCCACTTT | CASKLRTEHSPLHF
TRBJ2-2 | few | . | TRBV5-1 | TGCGCCAGCAGCTTGAGCTATGGGGAGCTCACCGGGGAGCTGTTTTTT | CASSLSYGELTGELFF
TRBJ1-3 | many | . | TRBV4-1 | TGCGCCAGCAGCCAGGACAGCCCTGGAAACACCATATATTTT | CASSQDSPGNTIYF
TRBJ1-1 | . | . | TRBV19 | TGTGCCAGTAGTATCAGGAACACTGAAGCTTTCTTT | CASSIRNTEAFF
TRBJ2-4 | . | . | TRBV5-1 | TGCGCCAGCAGGGAGGGAAACATTCAGTACTTC | CASREGNIQYF
TRBJ1-1 | once | TRBD1 | TRBV2 | TGTGCCAGCAGTGAATTGCAGGGGGCTATGAACACTGAAGCTTTCTTT | CASSELQGAMNTEAFF
TRBJ1-2 | . | TRBD1 | TRBV27 | TGTGCCACCTCGACAGGGGGCGGATATGGCTACACCTTC | CATSTGGGYGYTF
TRBJ2-3 | . | . | TRBV30 | TGTGCCTGGGGCGTTTTACGCACCACAGATACGCAGTATTTT | CAWGVLRTTDTQYF
TRBJ2-3 | . | . | TRBV7-8 | TGTGCCAGTTGCCCTAGACAAAGACCTAGCACAGATACGCAGTATTTT | CASCPRQRPSTDTQYF
TRBJ2-5 | . | . | TRBV9 | TGTGCCAGCAGCCCCATGGGGGAGACCCAGTACTTC | CASSPMGETQYF
TRBJ2-1 | . | TRBD2 | TRBV19 | TGTGCCAGTACCCCACTCGGGACTAGTCTCCACAATGAGCAGTTCTTC | CASTPLGTSLHNEQFF
TRBJ2-7 | . | . | TRBV28 | TGTGCCAGCAGTTTGGGCGGGACCCTGTTTTACGAGCAGTACTTC | CASSLGGTLFYEQYF
TRBJ1-2 | . | . | TRBV30 | TGTGCCTGGAGTGTATCTGTGACAGCAGTTTCTAACTATGGCTACACCTTC | CAWSVSVTAVSNYGYTF
TRBJ2-5 | . | . | TRBV12-3/TRBV12-4 | TGTGCCAGCAGTTTAGTTGCGGGGGAGACCCAGTACTTC | CASSLVAGETQYF
TRBJ2-3 | . | TRBD2 | TRBV7-9 | TGTGCCAGCAGTCTACTAGCGGAGACAGATACGCAGTATTTT | CASSLLAETDTQYF
TRBJ2-7 | once | TRBD2 | TRBV7-6 | TGTGCCAGCAGCTCCTACCGGACTAGCGGCTCCTACGAGCAGTACTTC | CASSSYRTSGSYEQYF
TRBJ2-2 | once | TRBD1 | TRBV19 | TGTGCCAGTTGGGACAGGGGTAGAGGCGAGCTGTTTTTT | CASWDRGRGELFF
TRBJ1-1 | . | TRBD1 | TRBV2 | TGTGCCAGCAGTGTCGCTCGGGACAGGGGCGAAGCTTTCTTT | CASSVARDRGEAFF
TRBJ1-2 | . | . | TRBV15 | TGTGCCACCAGCGCATCCGGGAGTAACTATGGCTACACCTTC | CATSASGSNYGYTF
TRBJ1-5 | . | . | TRBV19 | TGTGCCAGTGCCTCCACAGGTTTTCAGCCCCAGCATTTT | CASASTGFQPQHF
TRBJ2-1 | many | . | TRBV27 | TGTGCCAGCGGCGGACAGAATGGTCCCCGGTTCTTC | CASGGQNGPRFF
TRBJ2-1 | . | TRBD2 | TRBV28 | TGTGCCAGCGTACTAGCGGGAGTCAACAATGAGCAGTTCTTC | CASVLAGVNNEQFF
TRBJ1-2 | . | . | TRBV19 | TGTGCCAGTAGTCGGACCAGGGGCGGCTACACCTTC | CASSRTRGGYTF